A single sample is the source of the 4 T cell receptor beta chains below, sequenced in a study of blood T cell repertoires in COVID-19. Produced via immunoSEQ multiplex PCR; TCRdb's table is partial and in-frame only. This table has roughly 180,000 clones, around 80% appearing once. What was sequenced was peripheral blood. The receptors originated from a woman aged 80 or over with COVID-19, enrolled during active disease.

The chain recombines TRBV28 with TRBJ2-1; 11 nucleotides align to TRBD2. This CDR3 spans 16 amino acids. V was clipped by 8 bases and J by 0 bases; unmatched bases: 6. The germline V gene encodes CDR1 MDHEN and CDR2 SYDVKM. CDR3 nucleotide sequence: TGTGCCAGCTACTCTAGCGGGAGGAGCTCCTACAATGAGCAGTTCTTC. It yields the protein CASYSSGRSSYNEQFF.

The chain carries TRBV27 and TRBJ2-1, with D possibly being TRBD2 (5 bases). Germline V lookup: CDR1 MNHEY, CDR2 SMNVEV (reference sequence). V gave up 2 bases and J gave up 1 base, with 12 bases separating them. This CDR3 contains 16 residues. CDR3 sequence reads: CASSLAAGESYNEQFF. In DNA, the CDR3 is TGTGCCAGCAGTTTAGCTGCGGGTGAATCCTACAATGAGCAGTTCTTC.

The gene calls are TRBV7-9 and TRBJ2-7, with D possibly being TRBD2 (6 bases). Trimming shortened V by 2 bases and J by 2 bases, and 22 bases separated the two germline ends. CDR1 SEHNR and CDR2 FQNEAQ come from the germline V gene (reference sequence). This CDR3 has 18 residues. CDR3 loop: CASSLYGTTGGDPYEQYF. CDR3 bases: TGTGCCAGCAGCTTATATGGTACGACCGGAGGGGACCCCTACGAGCAGTACTTC.

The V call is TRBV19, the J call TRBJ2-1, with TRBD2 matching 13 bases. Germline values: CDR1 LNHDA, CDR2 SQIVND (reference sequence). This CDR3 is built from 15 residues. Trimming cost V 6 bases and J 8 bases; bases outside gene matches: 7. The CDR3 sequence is CASSMTSGRSDEQFF. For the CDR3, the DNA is TGTGCCAGTAGCATGACTAGCGGGAGGAGTGATGAGCAGTTCTTC.